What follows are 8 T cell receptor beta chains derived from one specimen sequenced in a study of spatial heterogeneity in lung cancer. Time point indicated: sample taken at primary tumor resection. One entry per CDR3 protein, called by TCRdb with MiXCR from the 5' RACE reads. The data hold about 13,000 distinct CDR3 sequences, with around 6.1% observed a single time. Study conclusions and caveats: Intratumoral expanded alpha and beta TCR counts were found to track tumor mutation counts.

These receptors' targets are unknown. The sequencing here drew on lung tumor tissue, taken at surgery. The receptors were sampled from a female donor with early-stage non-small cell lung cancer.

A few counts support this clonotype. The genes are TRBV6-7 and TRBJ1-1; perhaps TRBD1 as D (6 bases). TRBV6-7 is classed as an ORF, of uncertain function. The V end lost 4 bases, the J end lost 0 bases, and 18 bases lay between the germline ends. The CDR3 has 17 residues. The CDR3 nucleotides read TGTGCCAGCAGTTGCCCCAGGACAGAAAACATGAACACTGAAGCTTTCTTT. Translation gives CASSCPRTENMNTEAFF.

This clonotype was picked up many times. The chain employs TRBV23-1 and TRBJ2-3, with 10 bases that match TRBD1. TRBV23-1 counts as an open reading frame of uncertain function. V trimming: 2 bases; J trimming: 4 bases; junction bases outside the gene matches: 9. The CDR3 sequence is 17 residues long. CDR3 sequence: CASSQKSPDRGPDTQYF. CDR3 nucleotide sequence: TGCGCCAGCAGTCAAAAATCCCCTGACAGGGGGCCAGATACGCAGTATTTT.

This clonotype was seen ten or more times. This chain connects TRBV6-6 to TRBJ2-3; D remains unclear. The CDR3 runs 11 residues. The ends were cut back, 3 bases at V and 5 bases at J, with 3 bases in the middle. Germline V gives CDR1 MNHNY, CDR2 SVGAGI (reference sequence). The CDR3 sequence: CASSYGDTQYF. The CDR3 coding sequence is TGTGCCAGCAGTTATGGAGATACGCAGTATTTT.

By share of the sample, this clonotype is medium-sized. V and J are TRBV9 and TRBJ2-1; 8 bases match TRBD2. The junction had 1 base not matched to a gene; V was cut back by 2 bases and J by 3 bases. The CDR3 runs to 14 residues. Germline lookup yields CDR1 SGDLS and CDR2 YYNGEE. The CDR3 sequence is CASSVSGVYNEQFF. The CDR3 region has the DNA TGTGCCAGCAGCGTTAGCGGGGTCTACAATGAGCAGTTCTTC.

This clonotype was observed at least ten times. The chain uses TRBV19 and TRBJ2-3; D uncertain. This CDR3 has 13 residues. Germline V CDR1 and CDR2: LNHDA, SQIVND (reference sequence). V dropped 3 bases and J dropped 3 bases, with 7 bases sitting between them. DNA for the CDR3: TGTGCCAGTAGTATCGACTGGACAGATACGCAGTATTTT. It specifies CASSIDWTDTQYF.

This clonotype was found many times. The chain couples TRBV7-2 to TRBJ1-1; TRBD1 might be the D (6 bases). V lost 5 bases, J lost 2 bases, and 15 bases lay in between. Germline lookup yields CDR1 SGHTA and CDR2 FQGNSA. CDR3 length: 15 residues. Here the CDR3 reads CASSAQGISNTEAFF. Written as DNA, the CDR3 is TGTGCCAGCAGCGCACAGGGAATATCAAACACTGAAGCTTTCTTT.

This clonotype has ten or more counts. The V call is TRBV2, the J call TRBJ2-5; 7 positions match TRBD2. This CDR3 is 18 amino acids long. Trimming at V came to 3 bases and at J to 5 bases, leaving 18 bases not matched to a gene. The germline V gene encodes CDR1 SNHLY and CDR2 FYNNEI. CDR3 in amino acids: CASSDTTQGSGHTETQYF. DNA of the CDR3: TGTGCCAGCAGTGACACCACGCAGGGTAGCGGGCACACGGAGACCCAGTACTTC.

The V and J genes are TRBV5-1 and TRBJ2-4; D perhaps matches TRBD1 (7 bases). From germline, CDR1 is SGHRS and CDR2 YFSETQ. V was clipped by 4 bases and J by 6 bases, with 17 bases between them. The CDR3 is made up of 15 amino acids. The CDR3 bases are TGCGCCAGCAGCCTGCCCCGACAGGGACTAAACATTCAGTACTTC. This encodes CASSLPRQGLNIQYF.